These 4 T cell receptor beta chains originate from one sample sequenced in a study of cytomegalovirus exposure and HLA in healthy donors. This table comes from immunoSEQ multiplex PCR, and its TCRdb copy is limited to in-frame clones, with some not included. The table includes approximately 120,000 clones, around 96% detected once. The sequenced sample was PBMCs. These receptors originate from a man younger than 30 in good health and CMV-seronegative.

This chain links TRBV5-1 with TRBJ1-1; D not resolved. The germline gives CDR1 SGHRS, CDR2 YFSETQ. The V gene lost 4 bases and the J gene lost 11 bases, with 12 bases spanning the gap. CDR3 length: 11 residues. The chain's CDR3 is CASSPGSGAFF. The CDR3 DNA is TGCGCCAGCAGCCCCGGGTCGGGGGCTTTCTTT.

The V and J genes are TRBV11-2 and TRBJ1-2; 9 bases map to TRBD1. V lost 3 bases and J lost 7; bases outside the gene matches: 6. The CDR3 loop spans 14 amino acids. The V gene's germline CDR1 is SGHAT and CDR2 FQNNGV. This chain's CDR3 is CASSFTGGDGGYTF. CDR3 sequence (DNA): TGTGCCAGCAGCTTCACAGGGGGCGATGGTGGCTACACCTTC.

The gene calls are TRBV4-2 and TRBJ2-5, with D possibly TRBD2 on 5 matching bases. Near its end, the DNA agrees better with TRBJ2-7, so the J call may be wrong. CDR1 and CDR2 from the germline V gene are LGHNA and YNFKEQ. There are 14 residues in the CDR3. In DNA form, the CDR3 reads TGTGCCAGCAGCCGTGGAACTAGCTCCTACGAGCAGTACTTC. Translating gives CASSRGTSSYEQYF.

V is TRBV9 and J is TRBJ2-2; 8 bases fit TRBD1. The junction had 3 bases not matched to a gene; V was cut back by 3 bases and J by 5 bases. The germline gives CDR1 SGDLS, CDR2 YYNGEE. CDR3 length equals 14 residues. CDR3 loop: CASSARTGTGELFF. Here the CDR3 DNA reads TGTGCCAGCAGCGCACGGACAGGGACCGGGGAGCTGTTTTTT.